The next 14 T cell receptor beta chains were all read from a single sample in a study of control samples from healthy donors and cancer patients. The protocol was immunoSEQ multiplex PCR, while the TCRdb copy is restricted to in-frame clones and leaves out a portion. Of about 70,000 clones in the sample, around 87% were seen once. Material for sequencing was PBMCs. These receptors were obtained from a woman in her 50s with head and neck cancer.

The chain uses TRBV4-1 and TRBJ2-7; perhaps TRBD1 as D (6 bases). V lost 4 bases and J 2 bases, leaving 15 bases between the germline ends. In germline, CDR1 is MGHRA, CDR2 YSYEKL. The CDR3 totals 15 residues. In DNA, the CDR3 is TGCGCCAGCAGCCCCAACGAAGGGGGAACCTACGAGCAGTACTTC. Its protein product is CASSPNEGGTYEQYF.

This clone has only one observation. The chain combines TRBV28 with TRBJ2-5; D is unresolved. Germline CDR1 and CDR2: MDHEN and SYDVKM. The length of the CDR3 is 15 residues. Trimming cost V 6 bases and J 5 bases, with 19 bases left between them. The CDR3 sequence is CASSTSRWGYETQYF. The CDR3 DNA reads TGTGCCAGCAGCACATCCCGGTGGGGTTACGAGACCCAGTACTTC. Drawing the rest from reference TRBV28 and TRBJ2-5, the complete variable domain is DVKVTQSSRYLVKRTGEKVFLECVQDMDHENMFWYRQDPGLGLRLIYFSYDVKMKEKGDIPEGYSVSREKKERFSLILESASTNQTSMYLCASSTSRWGYETQYFGPGTRLLVL.

The chain recombines TRBV5-4 with TRBJ2-7, with unresolved D. The V gene's germline CDR1 is SGHNT and CDR2 YYREEE (reference sequence). V lost 2 bases to trimming and J lost 9 bases, with 21 bases between them. CDR3 length equals 15 residues. The CDR3 protein is CASSFMRRPDLGQYF. The CDR3 DNA follows: TGTGCCAGCAGCTTTATGAGGCGCCCTGATTTGGGGCAGTACTTC.

V gene TRBV25-1 combines with J gene TRBJ1-2; weak D call: TRBD1 (5 bases). CDR1 and CDR2 from the germline V gene are MGHDK and SYGVNS. This CDR3 has 13 amino acids. Trimming stripped 5 bases from V and 4 bases from J, with 11 bases between. This CDR3 is CASSRGEAYGYTF. CDR3 nucleotides: TGTGCCAGCAGTCGGGGGGAGGCCTATGGCTACACCTTC.

This chain connects TRBV5-4 to TRBJ1-5; possibly TRBD1 for D (5 bases). The CDR3 has 14 residues. The germline V gene encodes CDR1 SGHNT and CDR2 YYREEE (reference sequence). V was trimmed by 4 bases and J by 0 bases, leaving 8 bases between them. The CDR3, as DNA: TGTGCCAGCAGCCCGGGGGGTAGCAATCAGCCCCAGCATTTT. Translation: CASSPGGSNQPQHF. The full variable domain, its missing parts supplied by reference TRBV5-4 and TRBJ1-5, is ETGVTQSPTHLIKTRGQQVTLRCSSQSGHNTVSWYQQALGQGPQFIFQYYREEENGRGNFPPRFSGLQFPNYSSELNVNALELDDSALYLCASSPGGSNQPQHFGDGTRLSIL.

This clone was seen a single time. The chain joins TRBV5-4 to TRBJ2-3; 8 bases are a match to TRBD2. Germline CDR1 is SGHNT and CDR2 is YYREEE (reference sequence). CDR3 length: 15 amino acids. Trimming took 3 bases from V and 5 from J; bases not matched to a gene: 8. The CDR3 loop reads CASSSHLTSGDTQYF. CDR3 sequence (DNA): TGTGCCAGCAGCTCACACCTTACTAGCGGAGATACGCAGTATTTT.

The chain combines TRBV19 with TRBJ1-1, with 10 bases matching TRBD1. Germline CDR1 LNHDA, CDR2 SQIVND (reference sequence). The CDR3 has 17 amino acids. V dropped 7 bases and J dropped 0; count of bases not matched to a gene: 11. The chain's CDR3 is CASNPGTGVGVNTEAFF. The CDR3, as DNA: TGTGCCAGTAACCCCGGGACAGGGGTAGGGGTGAACACTGAAGCTTTCTTT.

This chain connects TRBV18 to TRBJ2-5; 12 bases fit TRBD1. Unmatched junction bases numbered 8, after V lost 3 bases and J lost 6 bases. CDR3 length equals 16 residues. CDR1 is KGHSH, CDR2 LQKENI, per germline. The CDR3 loop is CASSPGTGGAVKTQYF. The CDR3 DNA is TGTGCCAGCTCACCTGGGACAGGGGGCGCGGTAAAGACCCAGTACTTC.

The chain carries TRBV19 and TRBJ1-5; TRBD1 aligns across 8 bases. Germline loops: CDR1 LNHDA, CDR2 SQIVND (reference sequence). V trimming: 1 base; J trimming: 3 bases; junction bases outside the gene matches: 5. CDR3 length: 16 residues. The DNA of the CDR3 is TGTGCCAGTAGTATAGCAGGCAGGGGGCTCAATCAGCCCCAGCATTTT. Its protein product is CASSIAGRGLNQPQHF.

The rearrangement joins TRBV19 to TRBJ2-7; no reliable D call. The CDR3 consists of 11 residues. The germline V and J ends were trimmed by 4 bases and 6 bases, with 7 bases remaining between them. Germline CDR1 reads LNHDA; CDR2 reads SQIVND (reference sequence). CDR3 in amino acids: CASSTLGEQYF. In DNA, the CDR3 is TGTGCCAGTAGTACTCTCGGCGAGCAGTACTTC.

The chain employs TRBV28 and TRBJ1-5; possible D gene TRBD1, 5 bases. V was clipped by 4 bases and J by 7 bases, with 17 bases between them. Per the germline V gene, CDR1 is MDHEN and CDR2 is SYDVKM. The CDR3 covers 15 residues. The CDR3 DNA reads as TGTGCCAGCAGTTCCTGGGACCGGGGGGAACAGCCCCAGCATTTT. Protein product: CASSSWDRGEQPQHF.

V gene TRBV5-4 combines with J gene TRBJ2-5; possible D gene TRBD2, 6 bases. Per germline, CDR1 SGHNT and CDR2 YYREEE (reference sequence). V was clipped by 0 bases and J by 5 bases, with 14 bases between them. The CDR3 is 15 amino acids. This CDR3 is CASSLGGGARETQYF. The CDR3, as DNA: TGTGCCAGCAGCTTGGGGGGCGGGGCGAGGGAGACCCAGTACTTC.

This chain links TRBV10-1 with TRBJ2-5; 7 bases match TRBD1. The CDR3 runs to 13 residues. V dropped 6 bases and J dropped 5; count of bases not matched to a gene: 6. Germline CDR1 and CDR2: WNHNN and SYGVQD (reference sequence). CDR3 coding DNA: TGCGCCAGCAGCCCGGGACAGCAGGAGACCCAGTACTTC. It yields the protein CASSPGQQETQYF.

The rearrangement links TRBV28 to TRBJ1-4, with TRBD1 matching over 8 bases. This CDR3 is built from 16 residues. Germline trimming cut 5 bases from V and 6 bases from J; bases unmatched to any gene: 11. Germline V gives CDR1 MDHEN, CDR2 SYDVKM. CDR3 in amino acids: CASSLEPTGVDEKLFF. The DNA of the CDR3 is TGTGCCAGCAGTCTCGAACCGACAGGGGTCGATGAAAAACTGTTTTTT.